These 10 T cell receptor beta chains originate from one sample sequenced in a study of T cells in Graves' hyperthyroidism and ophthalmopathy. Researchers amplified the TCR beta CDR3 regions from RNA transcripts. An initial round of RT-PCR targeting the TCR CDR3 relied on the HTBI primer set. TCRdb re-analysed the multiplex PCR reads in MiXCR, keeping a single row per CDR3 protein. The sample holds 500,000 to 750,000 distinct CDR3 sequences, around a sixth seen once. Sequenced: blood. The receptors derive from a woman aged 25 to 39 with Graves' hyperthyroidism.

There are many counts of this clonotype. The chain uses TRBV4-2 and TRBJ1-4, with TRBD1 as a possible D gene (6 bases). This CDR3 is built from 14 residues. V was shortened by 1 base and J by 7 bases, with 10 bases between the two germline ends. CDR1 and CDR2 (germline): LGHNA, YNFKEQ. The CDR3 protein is CASSQGQDGEKLFF. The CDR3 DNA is TGTGCCAGCAGCCAAGGACAGGATGGTGAAAAACTGTTTTTT.

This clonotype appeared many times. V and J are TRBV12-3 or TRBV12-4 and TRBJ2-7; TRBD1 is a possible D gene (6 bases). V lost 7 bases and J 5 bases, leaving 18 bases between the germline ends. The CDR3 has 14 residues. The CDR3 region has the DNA TGTGCCAGCACCCGTGAAGGGGGAACCAACGAGCAGTACTTC. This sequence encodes CASTREGGTNEQYF.

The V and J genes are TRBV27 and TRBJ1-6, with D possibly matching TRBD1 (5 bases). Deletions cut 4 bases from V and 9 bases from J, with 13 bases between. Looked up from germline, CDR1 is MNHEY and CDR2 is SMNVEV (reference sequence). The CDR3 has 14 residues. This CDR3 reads CASSYHGAGSPLHF. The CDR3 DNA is TGTGCCAGCAGTTATCACGGGGCGGGTTCACCCCTCCACTTT.

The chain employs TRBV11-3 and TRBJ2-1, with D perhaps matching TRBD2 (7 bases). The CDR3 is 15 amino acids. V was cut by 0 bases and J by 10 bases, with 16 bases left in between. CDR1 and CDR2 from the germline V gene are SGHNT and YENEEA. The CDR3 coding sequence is TGTGCCAGCAGCTTAGATAGGGGGGGACAAGAAGAGCAGTTCTTC. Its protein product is CASSLDRGGQEEQFF.

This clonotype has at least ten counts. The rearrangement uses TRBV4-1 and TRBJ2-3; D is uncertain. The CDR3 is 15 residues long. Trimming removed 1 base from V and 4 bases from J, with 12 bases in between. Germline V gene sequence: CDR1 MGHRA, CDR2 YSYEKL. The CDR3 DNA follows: TGCGCCAGCAGCCAAGCGGAGCGACGTGCAGATACGCAGTATTTT. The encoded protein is CASSQAERRADTQYF.

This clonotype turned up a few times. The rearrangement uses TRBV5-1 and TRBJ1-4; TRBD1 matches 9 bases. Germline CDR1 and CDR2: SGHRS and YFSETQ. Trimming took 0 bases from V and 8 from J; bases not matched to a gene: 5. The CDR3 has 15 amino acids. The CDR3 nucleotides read TGCGCCAGCAGCTTGGATGGGACAGGGCTGGAAAAACTGTTTTTT. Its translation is CASSLDGTGLEKLFF. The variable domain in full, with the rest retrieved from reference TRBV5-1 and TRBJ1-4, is KAGVTQTPRYLIKTRGQQVTLSCSPISGHRSVSWYQQTPGQGLQFLFEYFSETQRNKGNFPGRFSGRQFSNSRSEMNVSTLELGDSALYLCASSLDGTGLEKLFFGSGTQLSVL.

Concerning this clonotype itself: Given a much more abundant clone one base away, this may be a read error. CDR3 amino acids: CSAHLLGLGNEQFF. The CDR3, as DNA: TGCAGTGCTCACCTCCTGGGACTAGGGAATGAGCAGTTCTTC. V gene TRBV20-1 combines with J gene TRBJ2-1, with 8 positions matching TRBD2. The V and J ends lost 5 bases and 7 bases, in that order; junction bases with no gene match: 10. Germline V gene data show CDR1 as DFQATT and CDR2 as SNEGSKA (reference sequence). CDR3 length: 14 amino acids.

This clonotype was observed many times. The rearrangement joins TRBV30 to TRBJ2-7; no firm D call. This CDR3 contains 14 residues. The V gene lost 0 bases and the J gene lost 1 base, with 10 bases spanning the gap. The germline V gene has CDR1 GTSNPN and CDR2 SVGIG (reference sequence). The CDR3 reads CAWSVAMGSYEQYF. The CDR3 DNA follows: TGTGCCTGGAGTGTTGCCATGGGATCCTACGAGCAGTACTTC.

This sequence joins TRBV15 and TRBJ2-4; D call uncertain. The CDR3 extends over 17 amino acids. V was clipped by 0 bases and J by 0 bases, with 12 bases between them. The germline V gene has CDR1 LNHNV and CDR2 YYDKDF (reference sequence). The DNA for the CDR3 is TGTGCCACCAGCAGAGATTTTGGAGCCGTAGCCAAAAACATTCAGTACTTC. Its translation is CATSRDFGAVAKNIQYF.

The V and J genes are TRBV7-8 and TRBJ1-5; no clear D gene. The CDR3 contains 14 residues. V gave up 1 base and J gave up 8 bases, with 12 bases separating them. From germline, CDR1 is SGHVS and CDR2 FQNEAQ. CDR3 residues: CASSLVGGREPQHF. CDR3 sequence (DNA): TGTGCCAGCAGCTTAGTCGGCGGGAGGGAGCCCCAGCATTTT.